This T cell receptor beta chain was captured by sequencing in a study of blood T cells in healthy people across ages. A note on this clonotype: The antigen is unknown.

The use of a sample-barcoded 5' primer and a J-beta primer mix characterized a second PCR of 7 to 11 cycles. Template switching added a 12-random-nucleotide identifier to every cDNA molecule. Using its own MiXCR run on the 5' RACE reads, TCRdb lists one record per CDR3 protein. The sample contains approximately 1.5 million distinct CDR3 sequences, about 31% of which appear only once. General study findings and limits: Strong correlation linked observed beta diversity and percent naive T cells.

Germline V lookup: CDR1 SNHLY, CDR2 FYNNEI. The CDR3 spans 13 residues. Trimming cost V 3 bases and J 3 bases, with 8 bases left between them. The clonotype was recovered from a young woman in good health. The J gene is TRBJ2-5, the V gene TRBV2, with D uncertain. The sequencing sample was made of blood. DNA for the CDR3: TGTGCCAGCAGTGACGGATTGGAAGAGACCCAGTACTTC. This codes for CASSDGLEETQYF.